This TCR beta chain was retrieved from a study of Graves' ophthalmopathy and Graves' hyperthyroidism. Overall study context: Upon initial diagnosis and before any treatment, peripheral blood was collected.

For repertoire sequencing, the TCR beta CDR3 regions were amplified from RNA transcripts. HTBI primers served in a first-round RT-PCR, which a second-round multiplex PCR followed. TCRdb reprocessed the multiplex PCR reads with MiXCR, giving one entry per CDR3 protein. The sample holds about 700,000 distinct CDR3 sequences, 35% to 50% seen once. This clonotype was found many times. This sequence originates from an adult man with Graves' ophthalmopathy. Sequencing was done on a sample of peripheral blood.

The chain's CDR3 is CASSLAGGGAYEQYF. In DNA form, the CDR3 reads TGTGCCAGCAGCTTAGCGGGAGGTGGGGCCTACGAGCAGTACTTC. V is TRBV7-2 and J is TRBJ2-7, with D tentatively TRBD2 (6 bases). Looked up from germline, CDR1 is SGHTA and CDR2 is FQGNSA. V lost 0 bases to trimming and J lost 2 bases, with 11 bases between them. This CDR3 has 15 amino acids.